Below are 12 T cell receptor beta chains sequenced from a single sample in a study of cytomegalovirus exposure and HLA in healthy donors. The PCR was carried out with 60 Vbeta primers and 13 Jbeta primers. TCRdb's copy holds only in-frame clones and misses some; the assay was immunoSEQ multiplex PCR. The profile covers about 31,000 clones, with approximately 47% appearing a single time and roughly 1.9% taken by the ten largest. Sequenced input: PBMCs. The source is a woman in her fifties or sixties in good health and CMV-seronegative.

This clone was seen a few times. V and J are TRBV7-9 and TRBJ1-2; D is uncertain. Germline V gives CDR1 SEHNR, CDR2 FQNEAQ (reference sequence). Trimming removed 1 base from V and 4 bases from J, with 13 bases in between. The CDR3 consists of 15 residues. Here the CDR3 DNA reads TGTGCCAGCAGCTTAGGGGCCGGGGAGAGCTATGGCTACACCTTC. Residues: CASSLGAGESYGYTF.

This clone was seen a few times. In DNA, the CDR3 is TGTGCCAGCAGCCCCGCTAGCGGGCATTCACTAGCCAAAAACATTCAGTACTTC. This gives the protein CASSPASGHSLAKNIQYF. The rearrangement links TRBV9 to TRBJ2-4, with TRBD2 identical over 8 bases. V shed 4 bases and J 0 bases; nucleotides not matched to a gene: 12. Germline V lookup: CDR1 SGDLS, CDR2 YYNGEE. This CDR3 contains 18 residues.

This clone occurred a few times. J is TRBJ1-1 and V is TRBV7-3; TRBD1 matches 7 bases. Trimming took 5 bases from V and 4 from J; bases not matched to a gene: 4. This CDR3 comprises 13 residues. Germline V gives CDR1 SGHTA, CDR2 FQGTGA. The DNA for the CDR3 is TGTGCCAGCAGCCAACAGGGGTTCACTGAAGCTTTCTTT. It codes for CASSQQGFTEAFF. The whole variable domain, remainder taken from reference TRBV7-3 and TRBJ1-1, is GAGVSQTPSNKVTEKGKYVELRCDPISGHTALYWYRQSLGQGPEFLIYFQGTGAADDSGLPNDRFFAVRPEGSVSTLKIQRTERGDSAVYLCASSQQGFTEAFFGQGTRLTVV.

The V call is TRBV2, the J call TRBJ2-5; TRBD1 aligns across 7 bases. This CDR3 has 13 amino acids. Germline CDR1 reads SNHLY; CDR2 reads FYNNEI. J gave up 4 bases and V 4 bases, and 3 bases lay outside the gene matches. The CDR3 nucleotides are TGTGCCAGCAGTGGAGGGGGCTTAGAGACCCAGTACTTC. Amino acid sequence: CASSGGGLETQYF.

The chain links TRBV5-4 to TRBJ2-1, with D possibly being TRBD1 (5 bases). Germline values: CDR1 SGHNT, CDR2 YYREEE (reference sequence). V was shortened by 4 bases and J by 2 bases, with 16 bases between the two germline ends. The CDR3 sequence is 16 residues long. CDR3 amino acids: CASSTDRDSAYNEQFF. The CDR3 nucleotides are TGTGCCAGCAGCACAGACAGAGACTCCGCCTACAATGAGCAGTTCTTC.

This chain connects TRBV5-6 to TRBJ2-7, with 8 bases fitting TRBD1. Germline CDR1 is SGHDT and CDR2 is YYEEEE. The CDR3 contains 14 residues. V lost 6 bases and J lost 5; bases outside the gene matches: 10. The CDR3 loop is CASTLPGGRDEQYF. CDR3 nucleotide sequence: TGTGCCAGCACCCTCCCAGGGGGCCGGGACGAGCAGTACTTC.

This clone was counted only a few times. Here the CDR3 DNA reads TGTGCCAGCAGCTTTTTTGGAGGGATGGACACCGGGGAGCTGTTTTTT. Amino acids: CASSFFGGMDTGELFF. The chain has TRBV5-6 and TRBJ2-2, with D maybe TRBD2 (6 bases). Germline assignment: CDR1 SGHDT and CDR2 YYEEEE. The CDR3 length is 16 residues. V was trimmed by 2 bases and J by 3 bases, leaving 14 bases between them.

This clone has only a few counts. This CDR3 reads CASTSRRGKAFF. The CDR3 nucleotides read TGTGCCAGTACCTCGCGCAGGGGCAAAGCTTTCTTT. The chain uses TRBV19 and TRBJ1-1, with a possible D match to TRBD1 (6 bases). V lost 7 bases and J 9 bases, leaving 15 bases between the germline ends. The CDR3 sequence is 12 residues long. The germline gives CDR1 LNHDA, CDR2 SQIVND (reference sequence).

Note on this clone: Germline and junction disagree at one end, which may indicate a read error. V is TRBV4-1 and J is TRBJ1-1; D remains unclear. CDR3 length: 14 residues. Germline V CDR1 and CDR2: MGHRA, YSYEKL. CDR3 sequence reads: CASSHQDLKTEAFF. CDR3 sequence (DNA): TGCGCCAGCAGCCATCAGGACTTGAAGACTGAAGCTTTCTTT.

The V call is TRBV4-1, the J call TRBJ1-1, with D possibly matching TRBD1 (5 bases). Trimming shortened V by 1 base and J by 11 bases, and 23 bases separated the two germline ends. Germline-derived CDR1 and CDR2 are MGHRA and YSYEKL. This CDR3 spans 16 amino acids. The CDR3 DNA is TGCGCCAGCAGCCAAGTGGGAGGGGTGCCCCGGAGGGAGGCTTTCTTT. It translates to CASSQVGGVPRREAFF.

This clone was seen a handful of times. The chain carries TRBV7-2 and TRBJ2-7; 9 positions agree with TRBD1. This CDR3 contains 14 residues. Germline V lookup: CDR1 SGHTA, CDR2 FQGNSA. Trimming cost V 5 bases and J 3 bases; bases outside gene matches: 5. The CDR3 region is CASSPSTGGYEQYF. CDR3 coding DNA: TGTGCCAGCAGCCCTTCGACAGGGGGCTACGAGCAGTACTTC.

This sequence joins TRBV29-1 and TRBJ2-3; a weak D match, TRBD1 (5 bases). Germline V gene data show CDR1 as SQVTM and CDR2 as ANQGSEA. V was trimmed by 5 bases and J by 0 bases, leaving 18 bases between them. There are 16 residues in the CDR3. The CDR3 sequence: CSVLTAGWPSTDTQYF. The DNA of the CDR3 is TGCAGCGTTTTGACGGCAGGGTGGCCTAGCACAGATACGCAGTATTTT.